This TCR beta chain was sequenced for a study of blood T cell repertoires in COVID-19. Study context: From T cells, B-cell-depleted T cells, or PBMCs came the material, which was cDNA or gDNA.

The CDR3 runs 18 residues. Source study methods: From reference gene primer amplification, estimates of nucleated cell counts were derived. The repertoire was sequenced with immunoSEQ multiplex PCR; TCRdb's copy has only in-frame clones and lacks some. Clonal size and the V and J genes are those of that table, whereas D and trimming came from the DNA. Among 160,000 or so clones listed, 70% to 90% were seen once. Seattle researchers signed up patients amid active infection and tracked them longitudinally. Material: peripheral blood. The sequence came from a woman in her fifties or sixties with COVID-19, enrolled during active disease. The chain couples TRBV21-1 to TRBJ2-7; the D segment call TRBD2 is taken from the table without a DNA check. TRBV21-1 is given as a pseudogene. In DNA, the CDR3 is TGTGCCAGCAGCAGTTCAGGGAGGGGGACATCGTCATCCTACGAGCAGTACTTC. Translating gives CASSSSGRGTSSSYEQYF.